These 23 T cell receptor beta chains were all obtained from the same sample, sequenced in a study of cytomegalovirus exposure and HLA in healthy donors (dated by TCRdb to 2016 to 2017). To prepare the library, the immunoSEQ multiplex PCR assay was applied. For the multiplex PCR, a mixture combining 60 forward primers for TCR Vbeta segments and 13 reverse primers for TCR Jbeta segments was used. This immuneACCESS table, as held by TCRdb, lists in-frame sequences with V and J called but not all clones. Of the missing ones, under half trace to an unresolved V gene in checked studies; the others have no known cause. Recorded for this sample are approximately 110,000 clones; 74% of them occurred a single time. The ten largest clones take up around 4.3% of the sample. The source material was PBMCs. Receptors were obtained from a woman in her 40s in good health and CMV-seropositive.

DNA for the CDR3: TGCAGCGTTGGGATACAGGGGGCGTACACTGAAGCTTTCTTT. This codes for CSVGIQGAYTEAFF. The rearrangement links TRBV29-1 to TRBJ1-1; 9 nucleotides match TRBD1. The trim removed 4 bases at V and 3 bases at J, leaving 6 bases unmatched. CDR3 length: 14 amino acids. CDR1 and CDR2 (germline): SQVTM, ANQGSEA.

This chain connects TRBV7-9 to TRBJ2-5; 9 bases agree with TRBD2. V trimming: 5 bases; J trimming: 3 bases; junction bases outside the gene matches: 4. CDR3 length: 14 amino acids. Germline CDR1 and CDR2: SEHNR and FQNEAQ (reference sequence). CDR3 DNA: TGTGCCAGCAGCCTGATAGCGGGGGAAGAGACCCAGTACTTC. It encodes CASSLIAGEETQYF.

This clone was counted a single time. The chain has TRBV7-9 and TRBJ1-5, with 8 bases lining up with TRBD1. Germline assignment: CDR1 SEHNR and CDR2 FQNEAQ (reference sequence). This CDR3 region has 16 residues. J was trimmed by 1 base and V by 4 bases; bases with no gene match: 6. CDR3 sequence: CASSSGQGGSNQPQHF. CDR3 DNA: TGTGCCAGCAGCTCTGGACAGGGAGGGAGCAATCAGCCCCAGCATTTT.

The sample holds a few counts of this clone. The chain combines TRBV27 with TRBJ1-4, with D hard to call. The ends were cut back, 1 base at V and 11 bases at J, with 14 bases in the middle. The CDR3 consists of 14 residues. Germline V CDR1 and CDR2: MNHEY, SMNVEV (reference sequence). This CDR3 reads CASSLFGSGGKLFF. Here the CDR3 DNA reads TGTGCCAGCAGTTTATTCGGGTCTGGAGGGAAACTGTTTTTT.

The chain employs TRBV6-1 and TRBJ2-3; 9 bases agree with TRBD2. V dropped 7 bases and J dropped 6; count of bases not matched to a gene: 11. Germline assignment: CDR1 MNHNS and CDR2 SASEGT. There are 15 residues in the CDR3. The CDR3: CASIFRGGALDTQYF. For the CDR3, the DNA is TGTGCCAGCATCTTCCGCGGGGGGGCTTTGGATACGCAGTATTTT.

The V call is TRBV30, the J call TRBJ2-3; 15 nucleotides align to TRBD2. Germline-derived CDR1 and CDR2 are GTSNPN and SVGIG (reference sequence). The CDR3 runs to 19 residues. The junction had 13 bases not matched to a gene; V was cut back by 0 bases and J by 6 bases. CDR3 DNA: TGTGCCTGGAGTGTAGTACGGACTAGCGGGGGGGCTTTGACGGATACGCAGTATTTT. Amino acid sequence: CAWSVVRTSGGALTDTQYF.

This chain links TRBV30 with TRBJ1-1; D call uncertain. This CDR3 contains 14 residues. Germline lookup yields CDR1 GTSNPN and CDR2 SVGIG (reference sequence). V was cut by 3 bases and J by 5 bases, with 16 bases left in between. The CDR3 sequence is CAWSPRAGKTEAFF. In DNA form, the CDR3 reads TGTGCCTGGAGCCCCAGAGCGGGTAAGACTGAAGCTTTCTTT.

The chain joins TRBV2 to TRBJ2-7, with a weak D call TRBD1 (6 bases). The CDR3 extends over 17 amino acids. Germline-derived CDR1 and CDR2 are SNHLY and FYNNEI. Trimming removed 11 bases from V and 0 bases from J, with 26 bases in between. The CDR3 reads CAARGDRLVRGSYEQYF. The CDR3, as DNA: TGTGCCGCCAGGGGCGACAGGCTGGTAAGGGGCTCCTACGAGCAGTACTTC.

The CDR3 here is CASSLLSGGPDTQYF. CDR3 DNA sequence: TGCGCCAGCAGCCTCCTTAGCGGGGGGCCAGATACGCAGTATTTT. V gene TRBV4-1 combines with J gene TRBJ2-3, with 10 nucleotides matching TRBD2. J gave up 4 bases and V 4 bases, and 5 bases lay outside the gene matches. The germline V gene has CDR1 MGHRA and CDR2 YSYEKL. This CDR3 is 15 amino acids long.

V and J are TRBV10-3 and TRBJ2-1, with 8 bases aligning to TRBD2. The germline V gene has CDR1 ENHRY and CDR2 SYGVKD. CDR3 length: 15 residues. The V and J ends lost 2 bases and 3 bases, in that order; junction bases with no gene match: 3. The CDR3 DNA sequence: TGTGCCATCAGTGAGCTAGCGGGTGACTACAATGAGCAGTTCTTC. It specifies CAISELAGDYNEQFF.

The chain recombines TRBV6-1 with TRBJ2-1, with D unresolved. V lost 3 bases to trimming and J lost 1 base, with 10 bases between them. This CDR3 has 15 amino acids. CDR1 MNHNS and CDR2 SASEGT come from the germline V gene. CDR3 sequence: CASSEGSQSYNEQFF. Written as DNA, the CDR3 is TGTGCCAGCAGTGAGGGTAGCCAGTCCTACAATGAGCAGTTCTTC.

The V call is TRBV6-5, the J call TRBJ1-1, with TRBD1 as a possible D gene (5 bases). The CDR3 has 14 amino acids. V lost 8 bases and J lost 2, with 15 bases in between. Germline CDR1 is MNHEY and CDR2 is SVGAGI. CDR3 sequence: CASGRVFGNTEAFF. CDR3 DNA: TGTGCCAGCGGCAGGGTTTTCGGAAACACTGAAGCTTTCTTT.

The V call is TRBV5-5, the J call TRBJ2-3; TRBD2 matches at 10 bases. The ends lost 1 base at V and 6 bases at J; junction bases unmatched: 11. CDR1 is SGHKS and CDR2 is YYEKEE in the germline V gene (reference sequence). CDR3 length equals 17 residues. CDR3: CASSLRGIAGGSDTQYF. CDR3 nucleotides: TGTGCCAGCAGCTTGAGGGGTATAGCGGGGGGTTCGGATACGCAGTATTTT. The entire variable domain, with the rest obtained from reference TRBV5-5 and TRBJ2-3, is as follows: DAGVTQSPTHLIKTRGQQVTLRCSPISGHKSVSWYQQVLGQGPQFIFQYYEKEERGRGNFPDRFSARQFPNYSSELNVNALLLGDSALYLCASSLRGIAGGSDTQYFGPGTRLTVL.

The CDR3 sequence: CASSPPPGTSGDQETQYF. In DNA, the CDR3 is TGTGCCAGCAGCCCCCCCCCAGGGACTAGCGGGGACCAAGAGACCCAGTACTTC. The rearrangement joins TRBV7-2 to TRBJ2-5, with 13 bases fitting TRBD2. Per the germline V gene, CDR1 is SGHTA and CDR2 is FQGNSA. The CDR3 sequence is 18 residues long. Trimming took 5 bases from V and 0 from J; bases not matched to a gene: 9.

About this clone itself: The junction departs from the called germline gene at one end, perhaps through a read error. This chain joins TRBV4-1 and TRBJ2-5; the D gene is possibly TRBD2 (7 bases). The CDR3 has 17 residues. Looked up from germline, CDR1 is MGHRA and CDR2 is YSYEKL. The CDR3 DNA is TGCGCCAGCAGCCAAGATCAGTGGGGGGGCGTAGAAGAGGCCCAGTACTTC. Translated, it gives CASSQDQWGGVEEAQYF.

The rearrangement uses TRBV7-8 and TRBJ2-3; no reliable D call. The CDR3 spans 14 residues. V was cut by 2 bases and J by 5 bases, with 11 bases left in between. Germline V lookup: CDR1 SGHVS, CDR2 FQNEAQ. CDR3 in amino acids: CASSLFQDKDTQYF. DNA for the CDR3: TGTGCCAGCAGCTTATTCCAGGATAAAGATACGCAGTATTTT.

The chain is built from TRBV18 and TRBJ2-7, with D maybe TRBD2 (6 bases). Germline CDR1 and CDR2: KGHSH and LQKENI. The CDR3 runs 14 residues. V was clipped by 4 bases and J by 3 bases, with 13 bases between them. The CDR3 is CASSLSGTLYEQYF. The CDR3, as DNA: TGTGCCAGCTCACTTAGCGGAACCCTCTACGAGCAGTACTTC.

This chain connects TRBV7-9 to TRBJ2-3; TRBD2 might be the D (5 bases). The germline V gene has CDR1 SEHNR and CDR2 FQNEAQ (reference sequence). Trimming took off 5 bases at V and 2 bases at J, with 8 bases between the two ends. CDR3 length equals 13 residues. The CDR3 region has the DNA TGTGCCAGCAGCCCTAGCCTCACAGATACGCAGTATTTT. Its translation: CASSPSLTDTQYF.

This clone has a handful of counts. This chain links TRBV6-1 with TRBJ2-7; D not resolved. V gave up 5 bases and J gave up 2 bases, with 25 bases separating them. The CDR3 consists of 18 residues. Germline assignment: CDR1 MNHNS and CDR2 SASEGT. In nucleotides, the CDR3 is TGTGCCAGCAGTCAAGGTCCGACGACAACGGCCTTTACCTACGAGCAGTACTTC. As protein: CASSQGPTTTAFTYEQYF.

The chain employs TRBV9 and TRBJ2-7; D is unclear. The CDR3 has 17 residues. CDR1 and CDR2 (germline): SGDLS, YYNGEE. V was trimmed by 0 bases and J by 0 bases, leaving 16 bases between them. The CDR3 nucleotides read TGTGCCAGCAGCGTAGGGTTAGCCCCGAGGAGCTCCTACGAGCAGTACTTC. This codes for CASSVGLAPRSSYEQYF.

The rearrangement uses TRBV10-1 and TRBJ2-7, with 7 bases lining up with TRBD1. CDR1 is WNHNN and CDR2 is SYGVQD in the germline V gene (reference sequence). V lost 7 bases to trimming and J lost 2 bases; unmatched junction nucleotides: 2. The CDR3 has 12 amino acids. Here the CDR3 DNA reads TGCGCCAGCAAGGGGACAGCCTACGAGCAGTACTTC. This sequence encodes CASKGTAYEQYF.

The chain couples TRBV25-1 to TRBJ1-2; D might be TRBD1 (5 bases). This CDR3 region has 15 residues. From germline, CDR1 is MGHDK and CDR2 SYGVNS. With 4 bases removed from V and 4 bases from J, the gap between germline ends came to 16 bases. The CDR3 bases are TGTGCCAGCAGTGCCCTCGGACAAGACCTCTATGGCTACACCTTC. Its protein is CASSALGQDLYGYTF.

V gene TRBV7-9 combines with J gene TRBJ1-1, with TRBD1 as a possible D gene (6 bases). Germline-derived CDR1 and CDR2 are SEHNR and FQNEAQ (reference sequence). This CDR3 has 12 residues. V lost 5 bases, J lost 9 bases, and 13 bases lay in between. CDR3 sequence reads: CASSENRVQAFF. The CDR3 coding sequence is TGTGCCAGCAGCGAGAACAGGGTACAAGCTTTCTTT.